Below are 26 T cell receptor beta chains sequenced from a single sample in a study of T cell repertoires in cytomegalovirus infection. Each CDR3 protein gets one entry after TCRdb re-called the reads with MiXCR. The repertoire holds around 280,000 distinct CDR3 sequences, with roughly 15% as singletons. The sample was PBMCs. Receptor source: a human donor in good health (CMV status not recorded). Some clones in this sample may be carry-over from other donors' samples.

This clonotype was picked up many times. The V call is TRBV28, the J call TRBJ2-1, with a tentative D call TRBD2 (6 bases). The CDR3 is 13 amino acids. Germline V gene lookup returns CDR1 MDHEN and CDR2 SYDVKM. Trimming stripped 5 bases from V and 8 bases from J, with 13 bases between. CDR3 nucleotides: TGTGCCAGCAGTGGCGGGGCCCGTGATGAGCAGTTCTTC. Translation gives CASSGGARDEQFF.

This clonotype was observed a handful of times. The rearrangement links TRBV12-5 to TRBJ1-2, with D uncertain. V gave up 6 bases and J gave up 4 bases, with 3 bases separating them. The CDR3 sequence is 10 residues long. Germline CDR1 LGHNT, CDR2 FRNRAP. The CDR3 protein is CASGTYGYTF. The CDR3 DNA follows: TGTGCTAGTGGCACCTATGGCTACACCTTC.

This clonotype was observed at least ten times. The CDR3 DNA reads as TGTGCCAGCAGCCAGAGACAGGGGAGGAATTCACCCCTCCACTTT. Its protein is CASSQRQGRNSPLHF. The V gene is TRBV12-3 or TRBV12-4, the J gene TRBJ1-6; 8 bases line up with TRBD1. This CDR3 region has 15 residues. The trim removed 6 bases at V and 7 bases at J, leaving 8 bases unmatched.

This chain joins TRBV20-1 and TRBJ2-1; 8 bases are shared with TRBD2. V gave up 0 bases and J gave up 7 bases; unmatched junction bases: 8. This CDR3 is built from 15 residues. CDR1 is DFQATT, CDR2 SNEGSKA, per germline (reference sequence). As DNA, the CDR3 is TGCAGTGCTAGAGAGCCGGGACTAGGATGGAATGAGCAGTTCTTC. Protein sequence: CSAREPGLGWNEQFF.

This clonotype was observed a handful of times. The CDR3 nucleotides are TGTGCCAGCAGCCAAGATCAAGGGTTTGGGAATGAGCAGTTCTTC. Its protein product is CASSQDQGFGNEQFF. The rearrangement uses TRBV14 and TRBJ2-1; D unresolved. CDR3 length: 15 residues. V dropped 0 bases and J dropped 7 bases, with 13 bases sitting between them. Germline V lookup: CDR1 SGHDN, CDR2 FVKESK.

The chain carries TRBV6-2 or TRBV6-3 and TRBJ1-5, with D possibly being TRBD1 (5 bases). Germline V lookup: CDR1 MNHEY, CDR2 SVGEGT. The CDR3 runs to 14 residues. V lost 10 bases, J lost 0 bases, and 13 bases lay in between. CDR3 protein: CATSTGASNQPQHF. DNA for the CDR3: TGTGCCACCTCCACAGGTGCTAGCAATCAGCCCCAGCATTTT.

This clonotype appeared many times. The chain uses TRBV7-9 and TRBJ2-3; D remains unclear. Per germline, CDR1 SEHNR and CDR2 FQNEAQ (reference sequence). CDR3 length equals 15 residues. V lost 1 base and J 2 bases, leaving 10 bases between the germline ends. CDR3 DNA sequence: TGTGCCAGCAGCTTAGTTCGTGATTTCACAGATACGCAGTATTTT. As protein: CASSLVRDFTDTQYF.

There are a few counts of this clonotype. The V and J genes are TRBV6-2 or TRBV6-3 and TRBJ2-1; D is uncertain. CDR3 length: 15 amino acids. V lost 6 bases to trimming and J lost 3 bases, with 15 bases between them. Per germline, CDR1 MNHEY and CDR2 SVGEGT. CDR3: CASSTGGSLYNEQFF. The DNA of the CDR3 is TGTGCCAGCAGCACTGGCGGATCCCTCTACAATGAGCAGTTCTTC.

This clonotype showed up just a few times. The chain joins TRBV29-1 to TRBJ1-2, with 7 bases lining up with TRBD1. Germline CDR1 is SQVTM and CDR2 is ANQGSEA. The CDR3 is 13 amino acids. The V segment lost 4 bases and the J segment 7 bases; nucleotides outside the gene matches: 9. The DNA of the CDR3 is TGCAGCGTTGTGGAGGGGGCGCCCGGTGGCTACACCTTC. Its translation: CSVVEGAPGGYTF.

In its sample, this clonotype was seen many times. The chain carries TRBV10-3 and TRBJ1-1; D perhaps matches TRBD1 (5 bases). The germline V gene has CDR1 ENHRY and CDR2 SYGVKD. The V end was cut by 7 bases, the J end by 4 bases, with 13 bases between. CDR3 size: 13 residues. CDR3 nucleotide sequence: TGTGCCATCACCGGGGGTGACGGCACTGAAGCTTTCTTT. Translated: CAITGGDGTEAFF.

In nucleotides, the CDR3 is TGTGCCAGCAGTGTTACAGAGTCGGACACCGGGGAGCTGTTTTTT. The encoded protein is CASSVTESDTGELFF. The chain is built from TRBV2 and TRBJ2-2; D unclear. CDR1 and CDR2 (germline): SNHLY, FYNNEI. V lost 4 bases, J lost 3 bases, and 12 bases lay in between. The CDR3 loop spans 15 amino acids.

This clonotype was counted many times. The J gene is TRBJ2-1, the V gene TRBV6-2 or TRBV6-3; D gene uncertain. The CDR3 has 15 residues. Germline CDR1 reads MNHEY; CDR2 reads SVGEGT. V shed 7 bases and J shed 6 bases, with 19 bases lying between them. The CDR3 loop is CASNSDPSIPNEQFF. For the CDR3, the DNA is TGTGCCAGCAACTCGGACCCGAGTATCCCCAATGAGCAGTTCTTC.

This clonotype has at least ten counts. V and J are TRBV28 and TRBJ1-1, with a weak D call TRBD1 (6 bases). Trimming took 5 bases from V and 10 from J, leaving 23 bases between them. This CDR3 is 15 amino acids long. Germline V gene sequence: CDR1 MDHEN, CDR2 SYDVKM. CDR3 DNA: TGTGCCAGCAGTGTCCGACAGGACCCCCTGCCCAGAGCTTTCTTT. This encodes CASSVRQDPLPRAFF.

This chain links TRBV7-4 with TRBJ1-1; D perhaps matches TRBD1 (6 bases). In germline, CDR1 is SGHVT, CDR2 SQSDAQ. Trimming stripped 5 bases from V and 1 base from J, with 14 bases between. The CDR3 is made up of 15 amino acids. CDR3 sequence (DNA): TGTGCCAGCAGCGTGAGCGGAGGGGGGAACACTGAAGCTTTCTTT. It specifies CASSVSGGGNTEAFF. The full variable domain, in which reference TRBV7-4 and TRBJ1-1 provide the parts outside the CDR3, is GAGVSQSPRYKVAKRGRDVALRCDSISGHVTLYWYRQTLGQGSEVLTYSQSDAQRDKSGRPSGRFSAERPERSVSTLKIQRTEQGDSAVYLCASSVSGGGNTEAFFGQGTRLTVV.

This clonotype has a count of ten or more. This chain connects TRBV10-3 to TRBJ2-7; D is perhaps TRBD2 (6 bases). V was cut by 0 bases and J by 3 bases, with 12 bases left in between. Germline CDR1 is ENHRY and CDR2 is SYGVKD. The CDR3 contains 15 residues. CDR3 DNA sequence: TGTGCCATCAGTGAGTCGTATCGGGAGCACTACGAGCAGTACTTC. Translation gives CAISESYREHYEQYF.

This clonotype appeared a few times. The chain couples TRBV5-4 to TRBJ2-7, with 8 positions matching TRBD1. This CDR3 contains 15 residues. Germline CDR1 reads SGHNT; CDR2 reads YYREEE (reference sequence). V shed 1 base and J 2 bases; nucleotides not matched to a gene: 5. The CDR3 bases are TGTGCCAGCAGCTTGAGGCAGGGGGCGACCTACGAGCAGTACTTC. This sequence encodes CASSLRQGATYEQYF.

In its sample, this clonotype was seen a few times. V usage is TRBV20-1 and J usage is TRBJ1-1; unclear D gene. Germline assignment: CDR1 DFQATT and CDR2 SNEGSKA (reference sequence). CDR3 size: 11 residues. The V end lost 6 bases, the J end lost 3 bases, and 8 bases lay between the germline ends. The CDR3, as DNA: TGCAGTGCCCGACACTACACTGAAGCTTTCTTT. Encoded protein: CSARHYTEAFF.

This clonotype was observed many times. The chain recombines TRBV7-2 with TRBJ2-3; 9 bases are a match to TRBD1. Germline V gene data show CDR1 as SGHTA and CDR2 as FQGNSA. The CDR3 is made up of 16 amino acids. Unmatched junction bases numbered 8, after V lost 1 base and J lost 6 bases. Here the CDR3 reads CASSLEGTGTADTQYF. The CDR3 nucleotides read TGTGCCAGCAGCTTAGAAGGGACAGGGACAGCTGATACGCAGTATTTT.

This clonotype was counted many times. This chain connects TRBV7-2 to TRBJ1-5; no clear D gene. The CDR3 contains 14 residues. Per germline, CDR1 SGHTA and CDR2 FQGNSA. V lost 3 bases to trimming and J lost 1 base, with 7 bases between them. The CDR3 loop is CASSLSKSNQPQHF. Written as DNA, the CDR3 is TGTGCCAGCAGCTTGAGTAAGAGCAATCAGCCCCAGCATTTT. The full variable domain, its missing parts supplied by reference TRBV7-2 and TRBJ1-5, is GAGVSQSPSNKVTEKGKDVELRCDPISGHTALYWYRQSLGQGLEFLIYFQGNSAPDKSGLPSDRFSAERTGGSVSTLTIQRTQQEDSAVYLCASSLSKSNQPQHFGDGTRLSIL.

Many counts were recorded for this clonotype. The rearrangement links TRBV14 to TRBJ1-5; 7 nucleotides match TRBD1. CDR3 length equals 14 residues. Germline CDR1 reads SGHDN; CDR2 reads FVKESK. V was clipped by 5 bases and J by 9 bases; unmatched bases: 10. The chain's CDR3 is CASSTGTVDSPQHF. DNA for the CDR3: TGTGCCAGCAGCACCGGGACAGTCGATTCGCCCCAGCATTTT.

This clonotype was observed at least ten times. The chain is built from TRBV7-9 and TRBJ2-2; D might be TRBD1 or TRBD2, each matching 6 bases. Germline V gene lookup returns CDR1 SEHNR and CDR2 FQNEAQ (reference sequence). Trimming removed 7 bases from V and 0 bases from J, with 18 bases in between. The CDR3 sequence is 17 residues long. CDR3 nucleotides: TGTGCCAGCACCCCGGGGCTCGGGGGCACGAACACCGGGGAGCTGTTTTTT. The encoded protein is CASTPGLGGTNTGELFF. Variable domain in full (rest from reference TRBV7-9 and TRBJ2-2): DTGVSQNPRHKITKRGQNVTFRCDPISEHNRLYWYRQTLGQGPEFLTYFQNEAQLEKSRLLSDRFSAERPKGSFSTLEIQRTEQGDSAMYLCASTPGLGGTNTGELFFGEGSRLTVL.

Many counts were recorded for this clonotype. The gene calls are TRBV6-2 or TRBV6-3 and TRBJ2-5; D unresolved. This CDR3 spans 15 amino acids. V dropped 6 bases and J dropped 2 bases, with 16 bases sitting between them. Germline assignment: CDR1 MNHEY and CDR2 SVGEGT. CDR3 bases: TGTGCCAGCAGCAAAATTGCCACCCCGCAAGAGACCCAGTACTTC. This translates into CASSKIATPQETQYF.

In this sample, this clonotype turned up many times. This rearrangement joins TRBV6-6 to TRBJ2-7; a possible D gene is TRBD2 (6 bases). The CDR3 length is 13 residues. The V end lost 10 bases, the J end lost 3 bases, and 16 bases lay between the germline ends. From germline, CDR1 is MNHNY and CDR2 SVGAGI (reference sequence). CDR3 in DNA: TGTGCCACTTCCGGGAGCAACGACTACGAGCAGTACTTC. It encodes CATSGSNDYEQYF.

At least ten counts were recorded for this clonotype. The chain combines TRBV20-1 with TRBJ1-2; D gene ambiguous. CDR1 and CDR2 (germline): DFQATT, SNEGSKA (reference sequence). This CDR3 contains 10 residues. V was cut by 5 bases and J by 4 bases, with 5 bases left in between. CDR3 sequence: CSAPFYGYTF. The CDR3 coding sequence is TGCAGTGCTCCCTTCTATGGCTACACCTTC.

CDR3 nucleotide sequence: TGCATAGGTCTGGACAGTTACTCCTACGAGCAGTACTTC. Protein sequence: CIGLDSYSYEQYF. This chain joins TRBV29-1 and TRBJ2-7; maybe TRBD1 (6 bases). The CDR3 covers 13 residues. From germline, CDR1 is SQVTM and CDR2 ANQGSEA.

This clonotype was recorded once. CDR3 coding DNA: TGTGCCAGCAGCTTACGGGGCCGAAGCAAGGGGGCCAATGAGCAGTTCTTC. The encoded protein is CASSLRGRSKGANEQFF. V usage is TRBV7-9 and J usage is TRBJ2-1; TRBD1 agrees at 7 bases. Germline V gene data show CDR1 as SEHNR and CDR2 as FQNEAQ (reference sequence). This CDR3 has 17 residues. Trimming removed 2 bases from V and 6 bases from J; junction bases left unmatched: 13.